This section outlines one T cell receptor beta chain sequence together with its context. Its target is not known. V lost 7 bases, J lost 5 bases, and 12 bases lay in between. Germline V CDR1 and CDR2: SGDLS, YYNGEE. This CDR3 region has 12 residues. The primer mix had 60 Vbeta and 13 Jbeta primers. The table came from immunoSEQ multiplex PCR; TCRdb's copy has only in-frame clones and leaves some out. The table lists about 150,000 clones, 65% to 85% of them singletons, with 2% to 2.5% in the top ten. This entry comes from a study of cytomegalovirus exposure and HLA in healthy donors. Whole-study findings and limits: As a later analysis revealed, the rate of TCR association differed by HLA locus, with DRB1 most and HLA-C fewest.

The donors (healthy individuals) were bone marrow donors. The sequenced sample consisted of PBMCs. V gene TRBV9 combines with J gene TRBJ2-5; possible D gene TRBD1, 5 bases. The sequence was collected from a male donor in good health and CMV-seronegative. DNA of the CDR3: TGTGCCAGCCAAGGGGCAGGTGAGACCCAGTACTTC. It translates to CASQGAGETQYF.